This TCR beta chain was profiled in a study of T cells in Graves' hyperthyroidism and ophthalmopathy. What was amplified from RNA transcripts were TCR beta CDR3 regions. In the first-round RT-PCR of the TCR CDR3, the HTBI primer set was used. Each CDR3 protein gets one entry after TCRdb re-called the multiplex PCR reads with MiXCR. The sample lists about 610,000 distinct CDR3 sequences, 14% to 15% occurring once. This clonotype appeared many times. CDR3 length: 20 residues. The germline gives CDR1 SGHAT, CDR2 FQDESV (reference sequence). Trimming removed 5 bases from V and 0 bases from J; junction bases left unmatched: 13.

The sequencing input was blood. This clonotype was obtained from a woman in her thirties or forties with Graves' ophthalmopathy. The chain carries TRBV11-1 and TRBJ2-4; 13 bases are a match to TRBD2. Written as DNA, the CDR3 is TGTGCCAGCAGCACCCGGACTAGCGGGAGCGGGGATGGAGCCAAAAACATTCAGTACTTC. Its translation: CASSTRTSGSGDGAKNIQYF.